A selection of T cell receptor beta chains follows, all from one sample in a study of spatial heterogeneity in lung cancer. TCRdb re-derived calls from the 5' RACE reads in MiXCR, one entry per CDR3 protein. The data contain nearly 50,000 distinct CDR3 sequences, roughly 7.2% of them seen just once; the ten biggest clones take up approximately 13%. Sequences were derived from PBMCs, sampled at surgery. These receptors all stem from a female donor with early-stage non-small cell lung cancer. Each CDR3 is given with its conserved first and last residue. Fields, in order: clone size, V gene, J gene, D gene, CDR3 DNA, CDR3 protein. D genes are given only for firm matches. Size is omitted from some rows. Given values are once, few, many or a class for expanded clones.

clone size: NA
V gene: TRBV27
J gene: TRBJ2-7
D gene: TRBD1
CDR3 DNA: TGTGCCAGCAGTTCCATCGCCGGGACAGGGTTAAACGAGCAGTACTTC
CDR3 protein: CASSSIAGTGLNEQYF

clone size: many
V gene: TRBV12-3/TRBV12-4
J gene: TRBJ2-5
D gene: TRBD2
CDR3 DNA: TGTGCCAGCAGTTTAAGGCTCCGACTAGCGGGGGGACAAGAGACCCAGTACTTC
CDR3 protein: CASSLRLRLAGGQETQYF

clone size: few
V gene: TRBV11-2
J gene: TRBJ2-5
D gene: NA
CDR3 DNA: TGTGCCAGCAGCCTCCCGCAGGTCCAAGAGACCCAGTACTTC
CDR3 protein: CASSLPQVQETQYF

clone size: NA
V gene: TRBV27
J gene: TRBJ2-7
D gene: NA
CDR3 DNA: TGTGCCACGCAGGGCTACGAGCAGTACTTC
CDR3 protein: CATQGYEQYF

clone size: many
V gene: TRBV6-6
J gene: TRBJ2-1
D gene: NA
CDR3 DNA: NA
CDR3 protein: CASSLHLRPGDNEQFF

clone size: many
V gene: TRBV20-1
J gene: TRBJ1-4
D gene: TRBD1
CDR3 DNA: TGCAGTGCTATCGGGACAGTTGGAAAACTGTTTTTT
CDR3 protein: CSAIGTVGKLFF

clone size: NA
V gene: TRBV7-2
J gene: TRBJ2-5
D gene: NA
CDR3 DNA: TGTGCCAGCAGCTTAGTTTCGGACCAAGAGACCCAGTACTTC
CDR3 protein: CASSLVSDQETQYF

clone size: many
V gene: TRBV29-1
J gene: TRBJ2-7
D gene: TRBD1
CDR3 DNA: TGCAGCGCCCGGACAGGGCGCAGGAACGAGCAGTACTTC
CDR3 protein: CSARTGRRNEQYF

clone size: many
V gene: TRBV29-1
J gene: TRBJ2-5
D gene: NA
CDR3 DNA: TGCAGCGCCGGAACAGACTCAGTCCTTGAGGAGACCCAGTACTTC
CDR3 protein: CSAGTDSVLEETQYF

clone size: many
V gene: TRBV3-1
J gene: TRBJ2-6
D gene: NA
CDR3 DNA: TGTGCCAGCAGCCAAGATCTCTCTGGGGCCAACGTCCTGACTTTC
CDR3 protein: CASSQDLSGANVLTF

clone size: NA
V gene: TRBV20-1
J gene: TRBJ1-5
D gene: NA
CDR3 DNA: TGCAGTGCTCGTAATAGCAATCAGCCCCAGCATTTT
CDR3 protein: CSARNSNQPQHF

clone size: NA
V gene: TRBV30
J gene: TRBJ1-1
D gene: NA
CDR3 DNA: TGTGCCTGGAAAGAACAGGGCACACGGAACACTGAAGCTTTCTTT
CDR3 protein: CAWKEQGTRNTEAFF

clone size: many
V gene: TRBV7-2
J gene: TRBJ2-5
D gene: NA
CDR3 DNA: TGTGCCAGCAGCTCCCCGACGGGGGTAGAGACCCAGTACTTC
CDR3 protein: CASSSPTGVETQYF

clone size: few
V gene: TRBV20-1
J gene: TRBJ2-1
D gene: NA
CDR3 DNA: TGCAGTGCTAGGTTGGGTAATGAGCAGTTCTTC
CDR3 protein: CSARLGNEQFF

clone size: NA
V gene: TRBV9
J gene: TRBJ1-1
D gene: TRBD1
CDR3 DNA: TGTGCCAGCAGCGTAGGACCGGGACAGGGGGCTATGAACACTGAAGCTTTCTTT
CDR3 protein: CASSVGPGQGAMNTEAFF

clone size: many
V gene: TRBV6-5
J gene: TRBJ2-6
D gene: NA
CDR3 DNA: TGTGCCAGCAGTTCTGGGGCCAACGTCCTGACTTTC
CDR3 protein: CASSSGANVLTF

clone size: many
V gene: TRBV7-9
J gene: TRBJ2-3
D gene: NA
CDR3 DNA: TGTGCCAGCAGCCTCCGACGGGCAGACACAGATACGCAGTATTTT
CDR3 protein: CASSLRRADTDTQYF

clone size: few
V gene: TRBV6-2/TRBV6-3
J gene: TRBJ2-7
D gene: TRBD1
CDR3 DNA: TGTGCCAGCAGTTACCTCCACAGGGGCGATGGGCAGTACTTC
CDR3 protein: CASSYLHRGDGQYF

clone size: NA
V gene: TRBV30
J gene: TRBJ1-1
D gene: NA
CDR3 DNA: TGTGCCTGGAGTGCAGGACTCCAGAACACTGAAGCTTTCTTT
CDR3 protein: CAWSAGLQNTEAFF

clone size: few
V gene: TRBV5-4
J gene: TRBJ2-5
D gene: TRBD1
CDR3 DNA: TGTGCCGTCGCCCGGACAGGTTCTCAAGAGACCCAGTACTTC
CDR3 protein: CAVARTGSQETQYF

clone size: few
V gene: TRBV7-2
J gene: TRBJ2-2
D gene: TRBD1
CDR3 DNA: TGTGCCAGCAGTTTTCAACAGGGGGCCGGGGAGCTGTTTTTT
CDR3 protein: CASSFQQGAGELFF

clone size: few
V gene: TRBV5-1
J gene: TRBJ1-4
D gene: NA
CDR3 DNA: TGCGCCAGCAGCTTGGGTGGGGCCTCAGATGAAAAACTGTTTTTT
CDR3 protein: CASSLGGASDEKLFF

clone size: NA
V gene: TRBV5-5
J gene: TRBJ2-5
D gene: NA
CDR3 DNA: TGTGCCAGCAGCCAAATACTGACGGGGAAGACCCAGTACTTC
CDR3 protein: CASSQILTGKTQYF

clone size: NA
V gene: TRBV20-1
J gene: TRBJ1-2
D gene: TRBD1
CDR3 DNA: TGCAGTGCTAGTGCTGACAGGGGACCGTCATATGGCTACACCTTC
CDR3 protein: CSASADRGPSYGYTF

clone size: many
V gene: TRBV19
J gene: TRBJ1-5
D gene: NA
CDR3 DNA: TGTGCCAGTAGTATGAGGCGGGACTCGGAGCGGCCCCAGCATTTT
CDR3 protein: CASSMRRDSERPQHF